This passage covers 14 T cell receptor beta chains from one sample sequenced in a study of T cells in Graves' hyperthyroidism and ophthalmopathy. Amplified regions were TCR beta CDR3 sequences from RNA transcripts. The primer set for the first-round RT-PCR of the TCR CDR3 was HTBI. MiXCR, run by TCRdb on the multiplex PCR reads, gives a single entry per CDR3 protein. The sample lists 500,000 to 600,000 distinct CDR3 sequences; about 46% were seen once. Sequencing was done on a sample of peripheral blood or thyroid tissue (not recorded which). Receptors originate from an adult woman with Graves' disease, either hyperthyroidism or ophthalmopathy (not recorded which).

This clonotype appeared many times. The junction does not match germline at one end; this may be a read error. CDR3 sequence (DNA): TGTGCCAGCAGTCCCGCTGACCCTGAGGCTTTCTTT. Amino acid sequence: CASSPADPEAFF. The V call is TRBV28, the J call TRBJ1-1; D is ambiguous. The CDR3 consists of 12 residues. CDR1 and CDR2 from the germline V gene are MDHEN and SYDVKM. Together with reference TRBV28 and TRBJ1-1, the CDR3 gives the full variable domain: DVKVTQSSRYLVKRTGEKVFLECVQDMDHENMFWYRQDPGLGLRLIYFSYDVKMKEKGDIPEGYSVSREKKERFSLILESASTNQTSMYLCASSPADPEAFFGQGTRLTVV.

This clonotype was detected a few times. The CDR3 loop is CASSEDNLNTEAFF. CDR3 nucleotide sequence: TGTGCCAGCAGTGAAGACAATTTGAACACTGAAGCTTTCTTT. The rearrangement joins TRBV2 to TRBJ1-1; D is unclear. The CDR3 extends over 14 amino acids. CDR1 is SNHLY and CDR2 is FYNNEI in the germline V gene. The V gene lost 1 base and the J gene lost 0 bases, with 6 bases spanning the gap. The whole variable domain, filled in from reference TRBV2 and TRBJ1-1, reads EPEVTQTPSHQVTQMGQEVILRCVPISNHLYFYWYRQILGQKVEFLVSFYNNEISEKSEIFDDQFSVERPDGSNFTLKIRSTKLEDSAMYFCASSEDNLNTEAFFGQGTRLTVV.

The chain uses TRBV29-1 and TRBJ1-4; D uncertain. The V and J ends lost 6 bases and 5 bases respectively, with 13 bases between them. There are 13 residues in the CDR3. Germline CDR1 reads SQVTM; CDR2 reads ANQGSEA. The CDR3 here is CSVWGKGNEKLFF. The CDR3 DNA follows: TGCAGCGTCTGGGGAAAAGGAAATGAAAAACTGTTTTTT.

V usage is TRBV4-2 and J usage is TRBJ1-4; no firm D call. Trimming shortened V by 4 bases and J by 8 bases, and 23 bases separated the two germline ends. The germline V gene encodes CDR1 LGHNA and CDR2 YNFKEQ. The CDR3 runs 17 residues. CDR3 sequence reads: CASSPDTRSRAVEKLFF. The CDR3 DNA is TGTGCCAGCAGCCCAGATACTCGGTCAAGGGCAGTCGAAAAACTGTTTTTT.

This clonotype was counted at least ten times. The chain joins TRBV29-1 to TRBJ2-5; TRBD1 agrees at 7 bases. With V trimmed by 7 bases and J by 7 bases, 15 bases remained unmatched. CDR1 SQVTM and CDR2 ANQGSEA come from the germline V gene. This CDR3 has 14 residues. The chain's CDR3 is CSAVGTAPRGTQYF. The CDR3 bases are TGCAGCGCCGTAGGGACAGCCCCCCGAGGGACCCAGTACTTC.

The chain's CDR3 is CASSLGGGASQTEAFF. CDR3 coding DNA: TGTGCCAGCAGCTTAGGTGGGGGGGCATCTCAGACAGAAGCTTTCTTT. The chain combines TRBV11-2 with TRBJ1-1; the D gene is possibly TRBD1 (6 bases). The CDR3 covers 16 residues. Germline assignment: CDR1 SGHAT and CDR2 FQNNGV. V lost 1 base, J lost 8 bases, and 20 bases lay in between.

This clonotype has a count of ten or more. The gene calls are TRBV29-1 and TRBJ2-5; no definite D call. Germline V gives CDR1 SQVTM, CDR2 ANQGSEA. V gave up 3 bases and J gave up 7 bases, with 6 bases separating them. The CDR3 runs 10 residues. The CDR3 DNA reads as TGCAGCGTTGATGAAGGGACCCAGTACTTC. The encoded protein is CSVDEGTQYF.

In this sample, this clonotype turned up a few times. The chain recombines TRBV20-1 with TRBJ1-1, with unresolved D. The CDR3 is made up of 11 amino acids. V was clipped by 2 bases and J by 11 bases, with 12 bases between them. Germline assignment: CDR1 DFQATT and CDR2 SNEGSKA (reference sequence). This CDR3 is CSARKGYGAFF. CDR3 DNA: TGCAGTGCTAGAAAAGGGTATGGGGCTTTCTTT.

The chain carries TRBV2 and TRBJ1-6; weak D call: TRBD1 (6 bases). This CDR3 contains 15 residues. The germline V gene has CDR1 SNHLY and CDR2 FYNNEI. V shed 3 bases and J shed 10 bases, with 16 bases lying between them. The CDR3 spells CASSDRGGAGSPLHF. CDR3 nucleotides: TGTGCCAGCAGTGACCGTGGGGGCGCGGGATCACCCCTCCACTTT.

Only a few counts were recorded for this clonotype. V usage is TRBV29-1 and J usage is TRBJ1-4; D is undetermined. Trimming took 6 bases from V and 0 from J, leaving 11 bases between them. This CDR3 comprises 14 residues. CDR1 is SQVTM and CDR2 is ANQGSEA in the germline V gene. The CDR3 reads CSVRRDATNEKLFF. As DNA, the CDR3 is TGCAGCGTGAGACGGGATGCAACTAATGAAAAACTGTTTTTT. Using reference TRBV29-1 and TRBJ1-4 for the parts outside the CDR3, the full variable domain is SAVISQKPSRDICQRGTSLTIQCQVDSQVTMMFWYRQQPGQSLTLIATANQGSEATYESGFVIDKFPISRPNLTFSTLTVSNMSPEDSSIYLCSVRRDATNEKLFFGSGTQLSVL.

This clonotype showed up many times. The genes are TRBV7-2 and TRBJ2-5, with D maybe TRBD1 (5 bases). The V gene lost 0 bases and the J gene lost 5 bases, with 7 bases spanning the gap. The CDR3 length is 13 residues. Germline lookup yields CDR1 SGHTA and CDR2 FQGNSA. The CDR3 sequence: CASSLATEETQYF. DNA of the CDR3: TGTGCCAGCAGCTTAGCGACAGAGGAGACCCAGTACTTC. The whole variable domain, remainder taken from reference TRBV7-2 and TRBJ2-5, is GAGVSQSPSNKVTEKGKDVELRCDPISGHTALYWYRQSLGQGLEFLIYFQGNSAPDKSGLPSDRFSAERTGGSVSTLTIQRTQQEDSAVYLCASSLATEETQYFGPGTRLLVL.

The rearrangement joins TRBV12-3 or TRBV12-4 to TRBJ1-5; tentatively, D is TRBD1 (6 bases). The length of the CDR3 is 15 residues. V was cut by 5 bases and J by 6 bases, with 17 bases left in between. CDR3 protein: CASSEVEGGPQPQHF. In DNA, the CDR3 is TGTGCCAGCAGTGAAGTAGAGGGGGGGCCTCAGCCCCAGCATTTT.

The V and J genes are TRBV12-3 or TRBV12-4 and TRBJ1-2; D may be TRBD1 (6 bases). The CDR3 consists of 15 residues. Trimming cost V 3 bases and J 2 bases, with 13 bases left between them. CDR3: CASSFGSGDNYGYTF. The CDR3 region has the DNA TGTGCCAGCAGTTTTGGTTCAGGGGACAACTATGGCTACACCTTC.

This clonotype was observed a handful of times. In DNA form, the CDR3 reads TGCAGTGTTTCCGGGACTGGATTTCAAGAGACCCAGTACTTC. Encoded protein: CSVSGTGFQETQYF. The J gene is TRBJ2-5, the V gene TRBV20-1; D may be TRBD2 (6 bases). Germline V gives CDR1 DFQATT, CDR2 SNEGSKA (reference sequence). With 7 bases removed from V and 2 bases from J, the gap between germline ends came to 17 bases. The CDR3 sequence is 14 residues long.